Below, 7 T cell receptor beta chains from the same sample are listed, as sequenced in a study of cytomegalovirus exposure and HLA in healthy donors. The repertoire was sequenced with immunoSEQ multiplex PCR; TCRdb's copy has only in-frame clones and lacks some. The repertoire holds 100,000 to 150,000 clones, with more than 85% as singletons. Sequencing used PBMCs. These receptor sequences come from a young man in good health and CMV-seropositive.

The V gene is TRBV7-2, the J gene TRBJ2-7, with a possible D match to TRBD2 (5 bases). Per germline, CDR1 SGHTA and CDR2 FQGNSA. V lost 4 bases, J lost 0 bases, and 10 bases lay in between. CDR3 length: 14 residues. DNA for the CDR3: TGTGCCAGCAGCTCCAGGAGGAGCTCCTACGAGCAGTACTTC. Amino acid sequence: CASSSRRSSYEQYF.

The V gene is TRBV18, the J gene TRBJ2-5; D is possibly TRBD1 (5 bases). V lost 3 bases and J 5 bases, leaving 13 bases between the germline ends. Germline lookup yields CDR1 KGHSH and CDR2 LQKENI. This CDR3 is built from 14 residues. The CDR3 is CASSPAQGYETQYF. CDR3 DNA sequence: TGTGCCAGCTCACCCGCCCAGGGATATGAGACCCAGTACTTC.

At least ten counts were recorded for this clone. The chain recombines TRBV4-2 with TRBJ2-7; possibly TRBD1 for D (6 bases). V gave up 0 bases and J gave up 0 bases, with 9 bases separating them. The CDR3 has 15 residues. CDR1 is LGHNA and CDR2 is YNFKEQ in the germline V gene. The CDR3 nucleotides are TGTGCCAGCAGCCAAGAGATGGACAGCTCCTACGAGCAGTACTTC. Translating gives CASSQEMDSSYEQYF.

This sequence joins TRBV5-4 and TRBJ2-2, with D possibly TRBD1 on 5 matching bases. Germline loops: CDR1 SGHNT, CDR2 YYREEE (reference sequence). Trimming took 0 bases from V and 4 from J, leaving 10 bases between them. The CDR3 consists of 15 residues. The CDR3 DNA sequence: TGTGCCAGCAGCTTGGCCCAGGGCCGCACCGGGGAGCTGTTTTTT. The encoded protein is CASSLAQGRTGELFF. The full variable domain, with the rest looked up from reference TRBV5-4 and TRBJ2-2, is ETGVTQSPTHLIKTRGQQVTLRCSSQSGHNTVSWYQQALGQGPQFIFQYYREEENGRGNFPPRFSGLQFPNYSSELNVNALELDDSALYLCASSLAQGRTGELFFGEGSRLTVL.

The chain uses TRBV19 and TRBJ1-2; 8 bases are a match to TRBD1. The CDR3 is 14 residues long. Germline V gene sequence: CDR1 LNHDA, CDR2 SQIVND (reference sequence). J gave up 3 bases and V 3 bases, and 3 bases lay outside the gene matches. The CDR3 region is CASSIAQGDYGYTF. The CDR3 nucleotides are TGTGCCAGTAGTATTGCACAGGGGGACTATGGCTACACCTTC.

The V gene is TRBV25-1, the J gene TRBJ2-1; perhaps TRBD1 as D (7 bases). This CDR3 spans 16 amino acids. Germline CDR1 reads MGHDK; CDR2 reads SYGVNS. The V and J ends lost 5 bases and 6 bases respectively, with 20 bases between them. CDR3 sequence: CASSPRAGGTVNEQFF. CDR3 in DNA: TGTGCCAGCAGTCCACGAGCCGGAGGGACAGTCAATGAGCAGTTCTTC. Based on the CDR3 plus reference TRBV25-1 and TRBJ2-1, the full variable domain is EADIYQTPRYLVIGTGKKITLECSQTMGHDKMYWYQQDPGMELHLIHYSYGVNSTEKGDLSSESTVSRIRTEHFPLTLESARPSHTSQYLCASSPRAGGTVNEQFFGPGTRLTVL.

V gene TRBV18 combines with J gene TRBJ1-2, with TRBD1 matching 9 bases. CDR3 length equals 14 residues. J was trimmed by 5 bases and V by 3 bases; bases with no gene match: 4. The germline V gene has CDR1 KGHSH and CDR2 LQKENI. CDR3: CASSPMGQGYGYTF. The CDR3 DNA reads TGTGCCAGCTCACCGATGGGACAGGGTTATGGCTACACCTTC.